The present entry profiles one T cell receptor beta chain with its context. Its antigen is as yet unknown. The data originate from a study of early stage breast cancer tumors. Whole-study findings and limits: In about 90% of the 16 patients, blood comparison separated tumor from normal breast. Chain pairing and CD4, CD8 or FOXP3 expression were not captured.

The table came from immunoSEQ multiplex PCR; TCRdb's copy has only in-frame clones and leaves some out. Of 44,000 or so clones detected, 83% appear once; the ten largest clones hold roughly 1.5%. This sequence originates from a person between 50 and 60 years old with breast cancer. Specimen: blood.

The CDR3 DNA sequence: TGTGCCAGCAGTTACACCCTCACAGGGGCAGTTGGCTACACCTTC. Protein: CASSYTLTGAVGYTF. The rearrangement uses TRBV6-6 and TRBJ1-2; 7 positions match TRBD1. The CDR3 runs to 15 residues. V gave up 2 bases and J gave up 7 bases; unmatched junction bases: 10. Germline CDR1 and CDR2: MNHNY and SVGAGI (reference sequence).